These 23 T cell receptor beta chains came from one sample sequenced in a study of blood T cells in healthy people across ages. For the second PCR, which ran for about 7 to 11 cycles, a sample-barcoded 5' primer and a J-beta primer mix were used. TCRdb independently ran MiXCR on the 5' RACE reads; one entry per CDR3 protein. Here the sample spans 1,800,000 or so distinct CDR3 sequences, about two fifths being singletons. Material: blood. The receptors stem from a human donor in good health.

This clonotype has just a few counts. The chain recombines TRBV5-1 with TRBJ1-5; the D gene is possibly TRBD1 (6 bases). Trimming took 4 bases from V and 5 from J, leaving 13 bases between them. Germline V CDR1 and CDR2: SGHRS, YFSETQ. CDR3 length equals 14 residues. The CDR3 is CASSTASGDQPQHF. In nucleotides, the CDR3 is TGCGCCAGCAGCACCGCGTCAGGGGATCAGCCCCAGCATTTT. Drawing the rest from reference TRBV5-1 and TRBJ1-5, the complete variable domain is KAGVTQTPRYLIKTRGQQVTLSCSPISGHRSVSWYQQTPGQGLQFLFEYFSETQRNKGNFPGRFSGRQFSNSRSEMNVSTLELGDSALYLCASSTASGDQPQHFGDGTRLSIL.

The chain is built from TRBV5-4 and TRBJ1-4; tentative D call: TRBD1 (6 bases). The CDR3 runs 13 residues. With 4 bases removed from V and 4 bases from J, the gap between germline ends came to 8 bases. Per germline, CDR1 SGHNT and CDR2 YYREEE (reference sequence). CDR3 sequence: CASSIQGNEKLFF. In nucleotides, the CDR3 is TGTGCCAGCAGCATACAGGGTAATGAAAAACTGTTTTTT. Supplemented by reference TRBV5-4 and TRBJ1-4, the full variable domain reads ETGVTQSPTHLIKTRGQQVTLRCSSQSGHNTVSWYQQALGQGPQFIFQYYREEENGRGNFPPRFSGLQFPNYSSELNVNALELDDSALYLCASSIQGNEKLFFGSGTQLSVL.

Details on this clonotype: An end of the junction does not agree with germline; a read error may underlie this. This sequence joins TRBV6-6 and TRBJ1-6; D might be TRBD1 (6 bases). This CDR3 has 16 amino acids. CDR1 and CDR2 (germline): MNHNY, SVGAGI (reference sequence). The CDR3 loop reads CASRDVGHDYNSPLHF. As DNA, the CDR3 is TGCGCCAGCAGGGACGTGGGACATGACTATAATTCACCCCTCCACTTT.

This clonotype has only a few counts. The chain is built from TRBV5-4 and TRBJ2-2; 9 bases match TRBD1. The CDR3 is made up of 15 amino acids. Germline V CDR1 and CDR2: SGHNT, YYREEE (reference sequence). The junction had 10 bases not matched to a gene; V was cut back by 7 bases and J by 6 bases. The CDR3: CASENRGPGAGELFF. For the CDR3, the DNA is TGTGCCAGCGAGAACAGGGGGCCGGGGGCCGGGGAGCTGTTTTTT. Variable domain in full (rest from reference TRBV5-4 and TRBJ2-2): ETGVTQSPTHLIKTRGQQVTLRCSSQSGHNTVSWYQQALGQGPQFIFQYYREEENGRGNFPPRFSGLQFPNYSSELNVNALELDDSALYLCASENRGPGAGELFFGEGSRLTVL.

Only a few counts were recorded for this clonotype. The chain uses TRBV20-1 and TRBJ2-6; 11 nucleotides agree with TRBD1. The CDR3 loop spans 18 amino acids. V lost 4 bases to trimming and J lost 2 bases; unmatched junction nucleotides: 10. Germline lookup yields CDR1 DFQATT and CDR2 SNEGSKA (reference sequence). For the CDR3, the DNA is TGCAGTGCTACTTTGCCTCCGGGACAGGGGGCTGGGGCCAACGTCCTGACTTTC. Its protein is CSATLPPGQGAGANVLTF.

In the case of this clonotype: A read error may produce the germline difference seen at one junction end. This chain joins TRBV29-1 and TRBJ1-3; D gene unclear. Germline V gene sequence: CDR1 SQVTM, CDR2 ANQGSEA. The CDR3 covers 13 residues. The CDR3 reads CSVFQDAGNTRYF. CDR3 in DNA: TGCAGCGTTTTTCAGGACGCTGGAAACACCAGATATTTT. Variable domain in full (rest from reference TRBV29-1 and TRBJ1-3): SAVISQKPSRDICQRGTSLTIQCQVDSQVTMMFWYRQQPGQSLTLIATANQGSEATYESGFVIDKFPISRPNLTFSTLTVSNMSPEDSSIYLCSVFQDAGNTRYFGEGSWLTVV.

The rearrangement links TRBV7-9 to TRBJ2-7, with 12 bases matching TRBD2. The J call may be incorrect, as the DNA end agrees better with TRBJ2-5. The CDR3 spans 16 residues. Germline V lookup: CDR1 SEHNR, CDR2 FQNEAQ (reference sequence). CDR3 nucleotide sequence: TGTGCCAGCAGCATACCTAGCGGGGGGGAAGAAGAGACCCAGTACTTC. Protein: CASSIPSGGEEETQYF.

DNA of the CDR3: TGCAGCGCCCCAATCTGGGGGAACACTGAAGCTTTCTTT. Encoded protein: CSAPIWGNTEAFF. The chain employs TRBV29-1 and TRBJ1-1, with D uncertain. The germline V gene encodes CDR1 SQVTM and CDR2 ANQGSEA. V was shortened by 7 bases and J by 1 base, with 13 bases between the two germline ends. The CDR3 spans 13 residues. Together with reference TRBV29-1 and TRBJ1-1, the CDR3 gives the full variable domain: SAVISQKPSRDICQRGTSLTIQCQVDSQVTMMFWYRQQPGQSLTLIATANQGSEATYESGFVIDKFPISRPNLTFSTLTVSNMSPEDSSIYLCSAPIWGNTEAFFGQGTRLTVV.

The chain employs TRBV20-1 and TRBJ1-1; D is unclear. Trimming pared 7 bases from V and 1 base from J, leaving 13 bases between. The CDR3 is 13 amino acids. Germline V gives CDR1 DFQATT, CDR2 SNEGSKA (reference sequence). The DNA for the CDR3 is TGCAGTGTCACCAAGGAGCCGAACACTGAAGCTTTCTTT. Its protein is CSVTKEPNTEAFF.

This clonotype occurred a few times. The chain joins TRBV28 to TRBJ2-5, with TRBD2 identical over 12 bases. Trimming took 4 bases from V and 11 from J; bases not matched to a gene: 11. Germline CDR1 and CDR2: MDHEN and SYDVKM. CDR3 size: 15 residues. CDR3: CASSSLAGGLFKQYF. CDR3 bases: TGTGCCAGCAGTTCCCTAGCGGGGGGGCTTTTTAAGCAGTACTTC.

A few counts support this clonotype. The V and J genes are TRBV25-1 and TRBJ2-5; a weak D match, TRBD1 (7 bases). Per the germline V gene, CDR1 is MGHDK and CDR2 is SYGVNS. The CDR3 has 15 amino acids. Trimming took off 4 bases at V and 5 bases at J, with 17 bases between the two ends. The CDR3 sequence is CASSGQGLRGETQYF. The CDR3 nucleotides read TGTGCCAGCAGTGGACAGGGTCTCCGGGGGGAGACCCAGTACTTC. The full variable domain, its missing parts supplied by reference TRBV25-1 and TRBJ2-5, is EADIYQTPRYLVIGTGKKITLECSQTMGHDKMYWYQQDPGMELHLIHYSYGVNSTEKGDLSSESTVSRIRTEHFPLTLESARPSHTSQYLCASSGQGLRGETQYFGPGTRLLVL.

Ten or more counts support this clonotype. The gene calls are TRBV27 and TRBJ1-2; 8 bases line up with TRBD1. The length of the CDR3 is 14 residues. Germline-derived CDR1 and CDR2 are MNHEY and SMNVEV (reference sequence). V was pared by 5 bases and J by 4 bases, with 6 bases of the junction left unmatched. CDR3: CASSPRTGIYGYTF. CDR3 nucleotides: TGTGCCAGCAGTCCAAGGACAGGGATCTATGGCTACACCTTC.

CDR3 DNA sequence: TGCAGCGTCCCCGGAACGGACTATGGCTACACCTTC. Encoded protein: CSVPGTDYGYTF. The chain is built from TRBV29-1 and TRBJ1-2; D unresolved. With 6 bases removed from V and 3 bases from J, the gap between germline ends came to 11 bases. CDR1 and CDR2 from the germline V gene are SQVTM and ANQGSEA. The CDR3 is made up of 12 amino acids. Combining the CDR3 with reference TRBV29-1 and TRBJ1-2 gives the whole variable domain SAVISQKPSRDICQRGTSLTIQCQVDSQVTMMFWYRQQPGQSLTLIATANQGSEATYESGFVIDKFPISRPNLTFSTLTVSNMSPEDSSIYLCSVPGTDYGYTFGSGTRLTVV.

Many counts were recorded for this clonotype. The CDR3 protein is CASSLAGGPYNEQFF. In nucleotides, the CDR3 is TGTGCCAGCAGCTTAGCGGGGGGGCCCTACAATGAGCAGTTCTTC. The V gene is TRBV7-2, the J gene TRBJ2-1; D might be TRBD2 (7 bases). Trimming took 0 bases from V and 2 from J, leaving 8 bases between them. The CDR3 has 15 residues. Germline V lookup: CDR1 SGHTA, CDR2 FQGNSA.

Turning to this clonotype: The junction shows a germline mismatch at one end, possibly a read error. The CDR3 coding sequence is TGTGCCGGCAGTTCACAGGGAGGGGACGACTATGGCTACACCTTC. It encodes CAGSSQGGDDYGYTF. The rearrangement joins TRBV7-2 to TRBJ1-2; D is possibly TRBD1 (6 bases). CDR3 length: 15 amino acids. Germline CDR1 and CDR2: SGHTA and FQGNSA.

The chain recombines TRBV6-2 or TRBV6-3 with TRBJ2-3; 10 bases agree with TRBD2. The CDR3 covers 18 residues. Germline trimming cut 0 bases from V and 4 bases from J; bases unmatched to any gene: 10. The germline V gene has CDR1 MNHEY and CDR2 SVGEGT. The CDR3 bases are TGTGCCAGCAGTTACTCCCTCCGGACAGCGGGGGGGCCAGATACGCAGTATTTT. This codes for CASSYSLRTAGGPDTQYF.

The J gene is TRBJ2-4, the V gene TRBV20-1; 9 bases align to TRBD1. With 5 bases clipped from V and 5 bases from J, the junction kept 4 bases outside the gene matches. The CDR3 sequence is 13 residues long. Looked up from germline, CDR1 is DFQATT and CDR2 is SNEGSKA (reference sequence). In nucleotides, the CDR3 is TGCAGTGCTGATGACAGGGGGGAAAACATTCAGTACTTC. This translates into CSADDRGENIQYF.

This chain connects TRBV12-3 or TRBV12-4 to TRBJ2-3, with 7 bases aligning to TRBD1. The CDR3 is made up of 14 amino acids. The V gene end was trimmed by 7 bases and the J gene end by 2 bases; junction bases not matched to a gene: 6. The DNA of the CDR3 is TGTGCCAGCAATCCGGGACAGAACACAGATACGCAGTATTTT. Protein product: CASNPGQNTDTQYF.

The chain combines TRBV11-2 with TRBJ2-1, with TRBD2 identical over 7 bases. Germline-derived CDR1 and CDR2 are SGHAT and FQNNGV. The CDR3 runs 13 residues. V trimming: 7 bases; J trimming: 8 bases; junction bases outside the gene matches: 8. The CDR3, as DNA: TGTGCCAGCATTAGCCCCGGGGGGTATGAGCAGTTCTTC. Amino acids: CASISPGGYEQFF.

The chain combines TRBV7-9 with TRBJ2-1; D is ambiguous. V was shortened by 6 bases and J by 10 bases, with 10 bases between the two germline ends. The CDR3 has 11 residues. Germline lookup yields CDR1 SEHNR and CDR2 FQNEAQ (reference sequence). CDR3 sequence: CASSSDQEQFF. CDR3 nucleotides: TGTGCCAGCAGTTCTGACCAGGAGCAGTTCTTC.

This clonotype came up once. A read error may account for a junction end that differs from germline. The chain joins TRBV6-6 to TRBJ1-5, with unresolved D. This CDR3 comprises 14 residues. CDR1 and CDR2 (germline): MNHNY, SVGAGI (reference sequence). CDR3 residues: CASNPGGSNQPQHF. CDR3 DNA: TGTGCTAGCAACCCGGGAGGCAGCAATCAGCCCCAGCATTTT.

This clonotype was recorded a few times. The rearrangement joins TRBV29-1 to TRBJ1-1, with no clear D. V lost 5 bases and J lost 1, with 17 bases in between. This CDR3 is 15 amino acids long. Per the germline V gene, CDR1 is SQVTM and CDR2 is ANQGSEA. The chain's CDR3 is CSVRERRVQNTEAFF. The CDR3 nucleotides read TGCAGCGTTCGAGAAAGGAGGGTCCAGAACACTGAAGCTTTCTTT.

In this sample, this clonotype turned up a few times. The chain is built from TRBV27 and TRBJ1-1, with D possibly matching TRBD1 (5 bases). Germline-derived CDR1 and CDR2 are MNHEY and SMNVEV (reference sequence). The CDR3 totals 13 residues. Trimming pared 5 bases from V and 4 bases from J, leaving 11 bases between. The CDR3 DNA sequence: TGTGCCAGCAGTGTAAGGGGCCCCACTGAAGCTTTCTTT. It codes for CASSVRGPTEAFF.